This T cell receptor beta chain was found in a study of blood T cell repertoires in COVID-19. Study details: The origin of the acute and convalescent COVID-19 samples was the United States, Italy and Spain.

Method: immunoSEQ multiplex PCR; TCRdb's copy keeps in-frame clones and lacks some. The sample shows 200,000 to 300,000 clones, around four fifths of them seen only once. Trimming removed 8 bases from V and 3 bases from J; junction bases left unmatched: 4. Germline assignment: CDR1 SNHLY and CDR2 FYNNEI. The CDR3 sequence is 13 residues long. Material: peripheral blood. V gene TRBV2 combines with J gene TRBJ1-2, with 9 nucleotides matching TRBD1. The receptor's source is a woman aged 55-70 years with active or convalescent COVID-19. The CDR3 reads CASQWDRDYGYTF. CDR3 sequence (DNA): TGTGCCAGCCAATGGGACAGGGACTATGGCTACACCTTC.